The 19 T cell receptor beta chains below all came from one sample that was sequenced in a study of shared clonotypes between healthy human individuals. In the naive CD8 group, cells lacked CD45RO and were positively selected for CCR7, so terminally differentiated effector memory CD45RA+ cells were left out. Measured with immunoSEQ multiplex PCR; TCRdb has only the in-frame clones, and not every one. Altogether about 2.1 million clones are present, just under 95% being singletons, with the ten largest covering under 2%. Sample: naive CD8+ T cells from PBMCs. Receptors were obtained from a man between 18 and 35 years old in good health. Some clones in this sample may be carry-over from other donors' samples.

This clone has a single count. The V call is TRBV7-6, the J call TRBJ2-2; 7 bases map to TRBD2. V dropped 5 bases and J dropped 0; count of bases not matched to a gene: 3. The V gene's germline CDR1 is SGHVS and CDR2 FNYEAQ. The CDR3 length is 15 residues. CDR3 coding DNA: TGTGCCAGCAGCCCAGCGGGACCGAACACCGGGGAGCTGTTTTTT. It yields the protein CASSPAGPNTGELFF.

The chain links TRBV7-6 to TRBJ1-2, with D possibly TRBD1 on 5 matching bases. Trimming took off 8 bases at V and 5 bases at J, with 15 bases between the two ends. The CDR3 is 13 residues long. CDR1 and CDR2 (germline): SGHVS, FNYEAQ. The CDR3 is CASGPGTPYGYTF. The CDR3 bases are TGTGCCAGCGGCCCCGGGACGCCTTATGGCTACACCTTC.

Comments on this clone: The same CDR3 also results from other DNA sequences found in this sample. This sequence joins TRBV29-1 and TRBJ1-2, with a possible D match to TRBD1 (5 bases). Germline CDR1 reads SQVTM; CDR2 reads ANQGSEA. This CDR3 has 11 amino acids. The ends were cut back, 7 bases at V and 5 bases at J, with 11 bases in the middle. This CDR3 reads CSAGTVYGYTF. The CDR3, as DNA: TGCAGCGCCGGGACGGTTTATGGCTACACCTTC.

This rearrangement joins TRBV4-2 to TRBJ2-7; D might be TRBD1 (7 bases). The CDR3 runs 13 residues. The V gene lost 0 bases and the J gene lost 6 bases, with 9 bases spanning the gap. The germline V gene encodes CDR1 LGHNA and CDR2 YNFKEQ. The CDR3 DNA follows: TGTGCCAGCAGCCAAGACAGGGGGGTCGAGCAGTACTTC. It is translated as CASSQDRGVEQYF.

The rearrangement links TRBV5-1 to TRBJ2-7; the D is unclear. CDR1 is SGHRS and CDR2 is YFSETQ in the germline V gene. Trimming cost V 0 bases and J 5 bases, with 15 bases left between them. This CDR3 spans 15 amino acids. CDR3: CASSLAGKLYHEQYF. CDR3 DNA: TGCGCCAGCAGCTTGGCCGGAAAGCTTTACCACGAGCAGTACTTC.

The chain uses TRBV6-1 and TRBJ2-2; D uncertain. CDR3 length: 13 amino acids. CDR1 MNHNS and CDR2 SASEGT come from the germline V gene. V was cut by 7 bases and J by 0 bases, with 6 bases left in between. The CDR3 protein is CASKGSNTGELFF. The CDR3 nucleotides read TGTGCCAGCAAGGGATCGAACACCGGGGAGCTGTTTTTT.

The V gene is TRBV7-2, the J gene TRBJ2-7, with TRBD1 identical over 11 bases. The germline V gene encodes CDR1 SGHTA and CDR2 FQGNSA. The CDR3 is made up of 15 amino acids. V shed 5 bases, J shed 3 bases, and the junction held 6 bases outside the gene matches. CDR3 nucleotide sequence: TGTGCCAGCAGCCCGACCGGGACAGGGGGCTACGAGCAGTACTTC. This encodes CASSPTGTGGYEQYF.

The rearrangement joins TRBV7-9 to TRBJ1-3; D is possibly TRBD1 (6 bases). CDR3 length: 13 residues. The germline gives CDR1 SEHNR, CDR2 FQNEAQ (reference sequence). Trimming shortened V by 5 bases and J by 5 bases, and 10 bases separated the two germline ends. CDR3 region: CASSHRERNTIYF. The CDR3 DNA reads TGTGCCAGCAGCCACAGGGAAAGAAACACCATATATTTT.

This rearrangement joins TRBV9 to TRBJ2-1, with no clear D. Germline CDR1 is SGDLS and CDR2 is YYNGEE. Trimming shortened V by 6 bases and J by 0 bases, and 13 bases separated the two germline ends. The CDR3 loop spans 15 amino acids. The CDR3 region has the DNA TGTGCCAGCACCTCCGGGCCTAGCTCCTACAATGAGCAGTTCTTC. Translation gives CASTSGPSSYNEQFF.

This chain joins TRBV11-2 and TRBJ1-1, with TRBD1 as a possible D gene (5 bases). Germline assignment: CDR1 SGHAT and CDR2 FQNNGV. This CDR3 region has 14 residues. Trimming stripped 5 bases from V and 5 bases from J, with 15 bases between. The CDR3 reads CASSPGLGMTEAFF. DNA for the CDR3: TGTGCCAGCAGCCCGGGACTTGGGATGACTGAAGCTTTCTTT.

This clone appeared a single time. The CDR3 bases are TGCGCCAGCAGCCAAGTAGGGAAAAATGAGCAGTTCTTC. The encoded protein is CASSQVGKNEQFF. The chain recombines TRBV4-1 with TRBJ2-1, with D hard to call. This CDR3 contains 13 residues. CDR1 is MGHRA and CDR2 is YSYEKL in the germline V gene. With 1 base removed from V and 7 bases from J, the gap between germline ends came to 8 bases.

Written as DNA, the CDR3 is TGTGCCAGCAGAACCCGACTAGCGGGACGAGATACGCAGTATTTT. The encoded protein is CASRTRLAGRDTQYF. The chain joins TRBV6-5 to TRBJ2-3, with 11 bases lining up with TRBD2. The CDR3 has 15 residues. CDR1 MNHEY and CDR2 SVGAGI come from the germline V gene. V shed 6 bases, J shed 5 bases, and the junction held 7 bases outside the gene matches.

The chain joins TRBV19 to TRBJ2-5; D is uncertain. CDR3 length: 11 residues. The V end was cut by 6 bases, the J end by 3 bases, with 5 bases between. Germline loops: CDR1 LNHDA, CDR2 SQIVND (reference sequence). The CDR3 DNA is TGTGCCAGTAGCCAAGAAGAGACCCAGTACTTC. Translation: CASSQEETQYF.

The CDR3 coding sequence is TGTGCCAGCAGCCAGGGAGTGGTGGGGGTCTCAGATACGCAGTATTTT. Residues: CASSQGVVGVSDTQYF. This chain links TRBV14 with TRBJ2-3, with D perhaps being TRBD1 or TRBD2 (5 bases each). The CDR3 runs to 16 residues. Trimming removed 3 bases at V and 4 bases at J, with 17 bases between. The V gene's germline CDR1 is SGHDN and CDR2 FVKESK.

This clone was detected only once. The chain combines TRBV9 with TRBJ2-7; TRBD2 agrees at 7 bases. The V gene's germline CDR1 is SGDLS and CDR2 YYNGEE. The V gene end was trimmed by 4 bases and the J gene end by 5 bases; junction bases not matched to a gene: 12. CDR3 length: 15 residues. CDR3: CASSPTGGSLDEQYF. DNA of the CDR3: TGTGCCAGCAGCCCCACGGGCGGGAGCCTTGACGAGCAGTACTTC.

The rearrangement joins TRBV7-8 to TRBJ1-2; 7 bases agree with TRBD1. CDR3 length: 14 residues. The germline V gene encodes CDR1 SGHVS and CDR2 FQNEAQ. The ends lost 6 bases at V and 6 bases at J; junction bases unmatched: 10. CDR3 in amino acids: CASSSPTGSDGYTF. CDR3 bases: TGTGCCAGCAGTTCCCCGACAGGGAGTGATGGCTACACCTTC.

The chain joins TRBV27 to TRBJ2-7, with 8 bases that match TRBD2. The CDR3 has 15 residues. V lost 6 bases and J lost 3; bases outside the gene matches: 10. Germline CDR1 and CDR2: MNHEY and SMNVEV (reference sequence). The CDR3: CASREAASGYYEQYF. DNA for the CDR3: TGTGCCAGCAGAGAGGCGGCTAGCGGGTACTACGAGCAGTACTTC.

This chain uses TRBV9 with TRBJ1-1; possibly TRBD1 for D (6 bases). V gave up 4 bases and J gave up 1 base, with 17 bases separating them. CDR3 length equals 16 residues. Germline V lookup: CDR1 SGDLS, CDR2 YYNGEE. The CDR3 spells CASSKHGLGQNTEAFF. In DNA form, the CDR3 reads TGTGCCAGCAGCAAACACGGATTGGGACAGAACACTGAAGCTTTCTTT.

J is TRBJ2-1 and V is TRBV5-4; a weak D match, TRBD1 (5 bases). The CDR3 spans 15 residues. CDR1 and CDR2 (germline): SGHNT, YYREEE (reference sequence). V dropped 4 bases and J dropped 2 bases, with 13 bases sitting between them. CDR3: CASSPRELTYNEQFF. CDR3 nucleotides: TGTGCCAGCAGCCCCAGGGAACTTACCTACAATGAGCAGTTCTTC.